This T cell receptor beta chain is drawn from a study of T-cell memory formation after mild COVID-19. Study conclusions and caveats: Pre-infection memory held some responding clones, suggesting pre-existing cross-reactive T cells responded.

TCRdb ran MiXCR on the 5' RACE reads and lists one entry per CDR3 protein. This sample carries about 560,000 distinct CDR3 sequences, about 20% of them seen once, and the ten largest clones take approximately 8%. The CDR3 is 15 amino acids. Trimming cost V 0 bases and J 8 bases; bases outside gene matches: 6. Germline assignment: CDR1 DFQATT and CDR2 SNEGSKA (reference sequence). A note on this clonotype: Its antigen is still unknown.

This sequence originates from an adult woman who had mild COVID-19 (a few samples of this study predate the infection). Cell type and time point are not known. V and J are TRBV20-1 and TRBJ2-1, with TRBD1 matching 11 bases. Specimen: PBMCs or a T cell subset sorted from them (not recorded which). CDR3 loop: CSARDGQGAGYEQFF. Here the CDR3 DNA reads TGCAGTGCTAGAGACGGACAGGGGGCAGGCTATGAGCAGTTCTTC.